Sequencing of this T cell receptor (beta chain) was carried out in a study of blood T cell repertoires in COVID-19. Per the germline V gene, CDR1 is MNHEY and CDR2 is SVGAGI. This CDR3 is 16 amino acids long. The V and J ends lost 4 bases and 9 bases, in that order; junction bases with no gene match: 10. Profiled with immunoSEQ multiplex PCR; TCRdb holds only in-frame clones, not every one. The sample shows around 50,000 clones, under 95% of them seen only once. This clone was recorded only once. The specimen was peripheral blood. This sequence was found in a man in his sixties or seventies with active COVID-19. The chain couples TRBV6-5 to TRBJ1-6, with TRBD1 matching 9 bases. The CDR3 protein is CASSLPGQGSFSPLHF. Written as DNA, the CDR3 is TGTGCCAGCAGTTTACCTGGACAGGGGTCTTTTTCACCCCTCCACTTT.